This TCR beta chain is drawn from a study of shared clonotypes between healthy human individuals. Study-level findings and limits: Sampling covered blood only; tissue repertoires likely differ.

In this sample, this clone turned up a few times. Its antigen is undetermined. Some clones are missing from TCRdb's copy, which holds only in-frame ones; the method was immunoSEQ multiplex PCR. The table shows more than 2 million clones, with 85% to 95% occurring only once. Naive CD8 populations comprised CD45RO-negative cells positively selected for CCR7, excluding terminally differentiated effector memory CD45RA+ cells. Germline trimming cut 6 bases from V and 6 bases from J; bases unmatched to any gene: 17. The CDR3 sequence is 16 residues long. Germline V gives CDR1 SGHNT, CDR2 YYREEE (reference sequence).

This sequence joins TRBV5-4 and TRBJ1-2, with 7 bases identical to TRBD1. This TCR came from a man younger than 35 in good health. The source material was naive CD8+ T cells sorted from blood. The CDR3 reads CASNHFHRGNVDGYTF. The DNA for the CDR3 is TGTGCCAGCAACCATTTTCACAGGGGTAATGTGGATGGCTACACCTTC.